This record covers a single TCR beta chain. The antigen is undetermined. This entry belongs to a study of CD8 T cells in ankylosing spondylitis. The study's findings and limits: Peripheral blood held disease-linked clones only at relatively low frequency, and these were CD8+. Prior literature has documented some motif variants in synovial fluid and blood from reactive arthritis. There was a TCR beta motif, made of several highly homologous variants, that appeared characteristic of ankylosing spondylitis blood. Reportedly, disease-linked clones are significantly enriched in ankylosing spondylitis patients' matched synovial fluid.

V shed 0 bases and J shed 6 bases, with 12 bases lying between them. Germline V gene sequence: CDR1 SGHVS, CDR2 FNYEAQ. This CDR3 contains 16 residues. Libraries of TCR beta came from quantitative 5'-RACE with molecular barcodes. TCRdb analysed the 5' RACE reads with MiXCR anew, one entry per CDR3 protein. This table has hundreds of thousands of distinct CDR3 sequences, 15% to 20% appearing once. The chain recombines TRBV7-6 with TRBJ1-6; TRBD1 is a possible D gene (5 bases). The sequence came from a male donor with ankylosing spondylitis. Sequenced input: blood, either unsorted or a sorted T cell fraction (not recorded which). CDR3 residues: CASSLASRGTNSPLHF. DNA of the CDR3: TGTGCCAGCAGCTTAGCATCCCGGGGGACTAATTCACCCCTCCACTTT.